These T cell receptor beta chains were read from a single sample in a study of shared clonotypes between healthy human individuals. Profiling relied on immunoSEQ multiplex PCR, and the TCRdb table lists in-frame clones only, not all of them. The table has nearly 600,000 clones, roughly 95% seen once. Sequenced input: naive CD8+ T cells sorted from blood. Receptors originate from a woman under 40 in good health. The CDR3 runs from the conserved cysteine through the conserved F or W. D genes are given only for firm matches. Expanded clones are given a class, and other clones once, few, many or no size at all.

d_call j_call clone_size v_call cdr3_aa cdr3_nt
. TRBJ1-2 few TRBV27 CASRSPVDYGYTF TGTGCCAGCCGGAGTCCGGTGGACTATGGCTACACCTTC
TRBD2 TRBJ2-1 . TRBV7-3 CASSPWTSGRMDEQFF TGTGCCAGCAGCCCCTGGACTAGCGGGAGGATGGATGAGCAGTTCTTC
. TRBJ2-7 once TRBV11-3 CASSVREGNEQYF TGTGCCAGCAGCGTCAGAGAGGGTAACGAGCAGTACTTC
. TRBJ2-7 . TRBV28 CASSPRYEQYF TGTGCCAGCAGTCCAAGGTACGAGCAGTACTTC
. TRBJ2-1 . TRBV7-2 CASSPLSEPSYNEQFF TGTGCCAGCAGCCCCCTCAGCGAGCCGTCCTACAATGAGCAGTTCTTC
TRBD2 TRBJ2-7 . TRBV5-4 CASSWAGLEAEQYF TGTGCCAGCAGCTGGGCGGGACTAGAGGCCGAGCAGTACTTC
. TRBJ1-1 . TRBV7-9 CASSPIGDTEAFF TGTGCCAGCAGCCCTATTGGGGACACTGAAGCTTTCTTT
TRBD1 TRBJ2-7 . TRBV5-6 CASSSTGGDEQYF TGTGCCAGCAGCTCAACAGGGGGAGACGAGCAGTACTTC
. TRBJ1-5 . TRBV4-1 CASSSDRNSNQPQHF TGCGCCAGCAGCTCCGACAGGAATAGCAATCAGCCCCAGCATTTT
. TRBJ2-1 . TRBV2 CASSEYTPYNEQFF TGTGCCAGCAGTGAATACACCCCATACAATGAGCAGTTCTTC
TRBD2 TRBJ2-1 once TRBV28 CASRFAGGPQFF TGTGCCAGCAGATTTGCGGGAGGCCCTCAGTTCTTC
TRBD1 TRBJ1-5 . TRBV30 CAWSGGQAGGPQHF TGTGCCTGGAGTGGGGGACAGGCCGGGGGGCCCCAGCATTTT
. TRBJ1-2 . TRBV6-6 CASSYSPSGYTF TGTGCCAGCAGTTACTCGCCTAGTGGCTACACCTTC
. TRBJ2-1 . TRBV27 CASGPTGHNEQFF TGTGCCAGCGGCCCGACAGGCCACAATGAGCAGTTCTTC
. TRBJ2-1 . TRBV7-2 CASSLDSSYNEQFF TGTGCCAGCAGCTTGGACAGCTCCTACAATGAGCAGTTCTTC
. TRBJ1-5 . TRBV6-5 CASRPDRLEEPQHF TGTGCCAGCAGGCCGGACCGATTAGAGGAGCCCCAGCATTTT
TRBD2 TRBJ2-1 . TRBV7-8 CASSLVLTGGEEFF TGTGCCAGCAGCTTAGTACTTACCGGGGGGGAAGAGTTCTTC
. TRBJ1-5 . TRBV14 CASSQAQPQHF TGTGCCAGCAGCCAAGCTCAGCCCCAGCATTTT
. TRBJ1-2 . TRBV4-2 CASSQWLGTPYGYTF TGTGCCAGCAGCCAGTGGTTAGGGACGCCGTATGGCTACACCTTC
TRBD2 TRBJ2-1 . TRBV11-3 CASSPIAGTIINEQFF TGTGCCAGCAGCCCCATAGCCGGGACTATTATCAATGAGCAGTTCTTC
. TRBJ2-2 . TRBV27 CASSLPSPTGELFF TGTGCCAGCAGTTTACCTAGCCCCACCGGGGAGCTGTTTTTT
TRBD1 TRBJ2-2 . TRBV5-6 CASSGSWDRGSVGTGELFF TGTGCCAGCAGCGGGTCCTGGGACAGGGGGTCTGTGGGCACCGGGGAGCTGTTTTTT
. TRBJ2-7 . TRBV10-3 CAISEPGGNYEQYF TGTGCCATCAGTGAGCCTGGAGGGAATTACGAGCAGTACTTC
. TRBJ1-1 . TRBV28 CASSFTRRDTEAFF TGTGCCAGCAGTTTTACCAGGAGGGACACTGAAGCTTTCTTT
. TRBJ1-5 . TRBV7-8 CASSLSDTPGQPQHF TGTGCCAGCAGCTTATCCGACACTCCCGGTCAGCCCCAGCATTTT
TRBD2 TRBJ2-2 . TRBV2 CASSDVAGDAVGELFF TGTGCCAGCAGTGATGTAGCGGGAGATGCTGTCGGGGAGCTGTTTTTT
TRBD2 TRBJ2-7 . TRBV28 CASSSGTSGSYEQYF TGTGCCAGCAGTTCCGGGACTAGCGGATCCTACGAGCAGTACTTC
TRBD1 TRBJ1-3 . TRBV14 CASSFDRGLGNTIYF TGTGCCAGCAGCTTCGACAGGGGGCTTGGAAACACCATATATTTT
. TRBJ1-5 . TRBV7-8 CASSFGQPNQPQHF TGTGCCAGCAGCTTTGGACAGCCCAATCAGCCCCAGCATTTT
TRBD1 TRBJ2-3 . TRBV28 CASSDAGTAKLGDNTQYF TGTGCCAGCAGTGACGCCGGGACAGCGAAACTCGGCGATAATACGCAGTATTTT
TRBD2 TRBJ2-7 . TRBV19 CASSISLAAYEQYF TGTGCCAGTAGTATAAGCCTAGCGGCTTACGAGCAGTACTTC
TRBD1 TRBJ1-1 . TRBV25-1 CASSGGQGISEAFF TGTGCCAGCAGTGGAGGACAGGGCATTTCCGAAGCTTTCTTT
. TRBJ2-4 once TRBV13 CASSLGVAKNIQYF TGTGCCAGCAGCTTAGGGGTAGCCAAAAACATTCAGTACTTC
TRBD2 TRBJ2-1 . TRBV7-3 CASSLKLAPYNEQFF TGTGCCAGCAGCTTAAAACTAGCGCCCTACAATGAGCAGTTCTTC
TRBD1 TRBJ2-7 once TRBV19 CASTSGGQGAYEQYF TGTGCCAGTACCTCAGGGGGACAGGGGGCTTACGAGCAGTACTTC
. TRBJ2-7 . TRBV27 CASSLSPRGTYEQYF TGTGCCAGCAGTTTATCGCCCAGGGGCACCTACGAGCAGTACTTC